This is a list of T cell receptor beta chains from one sample in a study of blood T cells in healthy people across ages. TCRdb re-called the 5' RACE reads through MiXCR, storing one row per CDR3 protein. Of about 770,000 distinct CDR3 sequences listed, roughly 44% were seen once; the top ten hold around 18%. The sample comprised blood. Receptors originate from a man aged 55 to 69 in good health. CDR3s include the opening cysteine and the closing phenylalanine or tryptophan. Each record gives: J gene, V gene, CDR3 protein.

TRBJ2-5 TRBV6-1 CASSEGAGGHRETQYF
TRBJ2-6 TRBV9 CASSVASRGTSFGANVLTF
TRBJ2-2 TRBV20-1 CSAPGFQGNAGELFF
TRBJ2-1 TRBV11-2 CASSLDLAGGREQFF
TRBJ2-5 TRBV5-1 CASRTGTSEETQYF
TRBJ2-2 TRBV7-9 CASSLVFGQGPGELFF
TRBJ2-1 TRBV6-5 CASNSGGAKDEQFF
TRBJ2-7 TRBV7-9 CASSMGQVGYEQYF
TRBJ2-5 TRBV29-1 CSVEDQGGYNEQYF
TRBJ2-6 TRBV29-1 CSVSGRGDSGANVLTF
TRBJ2-3 TRBV6-2/TRBV6-3 CASSPAGASDTQYF
TRBJ1-4 TRBV29-1 CSVVTGEKLFF
TRBJ2-5 TRBV7-9 CASSLAGAAWEQYF
TRBJ2-1 TRBV9 CASSVGLAGGFEQFF
TRBJ2-5 TRBV27 CASSPRTGGFYGQYF
TRBJ1-6 TRBV9 CASSVAPNSPLHF